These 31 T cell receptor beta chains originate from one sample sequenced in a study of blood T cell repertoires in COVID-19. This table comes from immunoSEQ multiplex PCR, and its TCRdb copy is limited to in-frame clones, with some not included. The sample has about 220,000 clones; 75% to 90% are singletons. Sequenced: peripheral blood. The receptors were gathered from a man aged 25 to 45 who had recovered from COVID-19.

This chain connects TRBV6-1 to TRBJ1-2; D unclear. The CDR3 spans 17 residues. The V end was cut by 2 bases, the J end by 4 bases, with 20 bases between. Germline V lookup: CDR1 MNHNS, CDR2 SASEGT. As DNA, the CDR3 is TGTGCCAGCAGTGAATTTGGCGGCGTCCTAGTTTTCTATGGCTACACCTTC. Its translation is CASSEFGGVLVFYGYTF.

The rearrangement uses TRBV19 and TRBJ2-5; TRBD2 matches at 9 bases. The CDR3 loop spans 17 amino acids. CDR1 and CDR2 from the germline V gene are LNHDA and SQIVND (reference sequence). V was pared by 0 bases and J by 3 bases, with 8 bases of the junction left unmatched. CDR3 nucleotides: TGTGCCAGTAGTATAGAGGGGCGGCGGGGGGGCGAAGAGACCCAGTACTTC. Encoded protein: CASSIEGRRGGEETQYF.

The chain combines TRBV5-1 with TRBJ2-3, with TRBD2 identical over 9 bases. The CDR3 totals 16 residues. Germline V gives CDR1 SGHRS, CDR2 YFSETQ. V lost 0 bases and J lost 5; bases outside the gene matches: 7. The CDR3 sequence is CASSLVVAGEEDTQYF. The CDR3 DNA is TGCGCCAGCAGCTTGGTGGTAGCGGGAGAGGAAGATACGCAGTATTTT.

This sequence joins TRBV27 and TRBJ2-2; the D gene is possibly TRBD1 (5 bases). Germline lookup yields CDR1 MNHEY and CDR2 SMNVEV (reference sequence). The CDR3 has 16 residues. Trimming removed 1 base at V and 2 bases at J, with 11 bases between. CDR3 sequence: CASSLLNRLNTGELFF. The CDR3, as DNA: TGTGCCAGCAGTTTATTAAACAGGCTTAACACCGGGGAGCTGTTTTTT.

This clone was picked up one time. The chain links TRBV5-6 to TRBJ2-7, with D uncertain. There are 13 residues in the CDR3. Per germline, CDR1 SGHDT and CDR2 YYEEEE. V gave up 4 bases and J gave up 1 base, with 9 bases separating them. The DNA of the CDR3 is TGTGCCAGCAGCCCGAACTTTTCCTACGAGCAGTACTTC. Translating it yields CASSPNFSYEQYF.

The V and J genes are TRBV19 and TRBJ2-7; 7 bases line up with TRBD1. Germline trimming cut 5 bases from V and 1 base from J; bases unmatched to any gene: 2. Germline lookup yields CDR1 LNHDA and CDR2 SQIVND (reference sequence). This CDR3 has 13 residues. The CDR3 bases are TGTGCCAGTAGTCCGACAGGGTCCTACGAGCAGTACTTC. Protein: CASSPTGSYEQYF.

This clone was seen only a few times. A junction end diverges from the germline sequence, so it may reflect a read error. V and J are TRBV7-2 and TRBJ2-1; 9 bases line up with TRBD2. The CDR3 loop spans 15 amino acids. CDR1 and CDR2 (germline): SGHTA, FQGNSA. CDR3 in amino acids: CASGAGGLSNNEQFF. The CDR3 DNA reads TGTGCCAGCGGAGCGGGGGGCCTCTCCAACAATGAGCAGTTCTTC.

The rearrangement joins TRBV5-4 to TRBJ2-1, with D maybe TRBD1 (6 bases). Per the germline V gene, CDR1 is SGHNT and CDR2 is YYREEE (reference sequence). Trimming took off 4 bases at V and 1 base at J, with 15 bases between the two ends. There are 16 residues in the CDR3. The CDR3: CASSGGAGASYNEQFF. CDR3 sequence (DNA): TGTGCCAGCAGCGGTGGGGCAGGGGCATCCTACAATGAGCAGTTCTTC.

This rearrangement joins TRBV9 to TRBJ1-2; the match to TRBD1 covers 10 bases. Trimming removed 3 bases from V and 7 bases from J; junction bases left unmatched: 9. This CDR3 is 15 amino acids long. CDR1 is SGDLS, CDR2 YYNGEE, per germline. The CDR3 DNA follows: TGTGCCAGCAGCGGACTAGGACAGGGGGTGGGTGGCTACACCTTC. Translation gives CASSGLGQGVGGYTF.

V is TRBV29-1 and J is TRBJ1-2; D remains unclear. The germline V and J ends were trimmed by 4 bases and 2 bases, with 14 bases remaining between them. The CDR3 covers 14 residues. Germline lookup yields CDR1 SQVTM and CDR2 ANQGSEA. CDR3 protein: CSVVSGNPNYGYTF. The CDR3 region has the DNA TGCAGCGTTGTAAGTGGCAACCCCAACTATGGCTACACCTTC.

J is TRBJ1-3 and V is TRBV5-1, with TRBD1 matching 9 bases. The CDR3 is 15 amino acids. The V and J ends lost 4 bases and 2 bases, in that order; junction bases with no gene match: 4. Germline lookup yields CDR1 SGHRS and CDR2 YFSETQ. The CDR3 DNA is TGCGCCAGCAGCGTCACAGGGGGCACTGGAAACACCATATATTTT. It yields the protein CASSVTGGTGNTIYF.

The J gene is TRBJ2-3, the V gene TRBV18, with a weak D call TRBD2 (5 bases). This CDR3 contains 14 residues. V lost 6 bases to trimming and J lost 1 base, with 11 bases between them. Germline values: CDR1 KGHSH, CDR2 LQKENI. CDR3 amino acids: CASSPNGGTDTQYF. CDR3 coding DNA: TGTGCCAGCTCGCCCAACGGGGGCACAGATACGCAGTATTTT. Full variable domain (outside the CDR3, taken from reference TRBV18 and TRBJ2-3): NAGVMQNPRHLVRRRGQEARLRCSPMKGHSHVYWYRQLPEEGLKFMVYLQKENIIDESGMPKERFSAEFPKEGPSILRIQQVVRGDSAAYFCASSPNGGTDTQYFGPGTRLTVL.

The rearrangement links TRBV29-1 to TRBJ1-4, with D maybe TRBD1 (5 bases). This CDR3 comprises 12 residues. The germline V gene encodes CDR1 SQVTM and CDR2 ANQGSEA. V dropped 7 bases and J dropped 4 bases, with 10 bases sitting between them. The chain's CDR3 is CSAGDFNEKLFF. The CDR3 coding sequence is TGCAGCGCCGGGGACTTTAATGAAAAACTGTTTTTT.

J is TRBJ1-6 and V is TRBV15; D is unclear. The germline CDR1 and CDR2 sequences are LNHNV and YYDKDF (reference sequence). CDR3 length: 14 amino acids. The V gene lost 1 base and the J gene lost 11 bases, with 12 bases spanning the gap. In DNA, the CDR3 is TGTGCCACCAGCAGAGTACAGAGGGCCACACCCCTCCACTTT. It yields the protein CATSRVQRATPLHF. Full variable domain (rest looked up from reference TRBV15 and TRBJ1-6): DAMVIQNPRYQVTQFGKPVTLSCSQTLNHNVMYWYQQKSSQAPKLLFHYYDKDFNNEADTPDNFQSRRPNTSFCFLDIRSPGLGDTAMYLCATSRVQRATPLHFGNGTRLTVT.

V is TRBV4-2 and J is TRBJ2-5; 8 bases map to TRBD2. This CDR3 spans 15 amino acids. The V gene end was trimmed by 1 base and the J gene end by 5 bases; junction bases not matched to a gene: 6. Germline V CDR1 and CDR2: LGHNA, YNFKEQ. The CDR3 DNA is TGTGCCAGCAGCCAAGGTGCGGGGGGCATGGAGACCCAGTACTTC. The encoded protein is CASSQGAGGMETQYF.

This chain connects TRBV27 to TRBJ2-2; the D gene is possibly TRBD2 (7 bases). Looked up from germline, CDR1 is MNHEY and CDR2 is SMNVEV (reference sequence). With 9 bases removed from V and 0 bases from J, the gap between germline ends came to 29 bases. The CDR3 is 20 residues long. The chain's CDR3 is CASSRLGAGDPKSNTGELFF. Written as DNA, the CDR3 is TGTGCCAGTAGTAGGTTGGGGGCGGGGGACCCGAAATCGAACACCGGGGAGCTGTTTTTT.

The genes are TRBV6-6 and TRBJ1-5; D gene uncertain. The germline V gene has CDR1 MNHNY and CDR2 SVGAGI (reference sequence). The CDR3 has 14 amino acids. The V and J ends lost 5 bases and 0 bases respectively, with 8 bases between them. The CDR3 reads CASSKIDSNQPQHF. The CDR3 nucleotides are TGTGCCAGCAGTAAAATAGATAGCAATCAGCCCCAGCATTTT.

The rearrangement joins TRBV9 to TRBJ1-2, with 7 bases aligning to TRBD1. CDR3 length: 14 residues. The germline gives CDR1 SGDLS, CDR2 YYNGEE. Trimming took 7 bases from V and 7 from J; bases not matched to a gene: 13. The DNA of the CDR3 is TGTGCCAGCGCCGACAGGGCGGGGGGGAGTGGCTACACCTTC. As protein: CASADRAGGSGYTF. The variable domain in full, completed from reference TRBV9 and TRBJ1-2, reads DSGVTQTPKHLITATGQRVTLRCSPRSGDLSVYWYQQSLDQGLQFLIQYYNGEERAKGNILERFSAQQFPDLHSELNLSSLELGDSALYFCASADRAGGSGYTFGSGTRLTVV.

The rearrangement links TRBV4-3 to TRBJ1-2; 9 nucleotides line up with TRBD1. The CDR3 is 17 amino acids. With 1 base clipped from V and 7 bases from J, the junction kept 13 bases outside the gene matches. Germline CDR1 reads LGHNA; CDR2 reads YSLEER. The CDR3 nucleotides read TGCGCCAGCAGCCAAGTTGGGGGACAGGGCACTAGGGGTGGCTACACCTTC. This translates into CASSQVGGQGTRGGYTF.

The CDR3 nucleotides are TGTGCCAGCAGTGAAGTACAGGGGTTTGGCTACACCTTC. Its translation: CASSEVQGFGYTF. The chain employs TRBV2 and TRBJ1-2, with 7 bases that match TRBD1. Per the germline V gene, CDR1 is SNHLY and CDR2 is FYNNEI. The CDR3 is 13 residues long. After removal of 1 base from V and 7 bases from J, the junction contained 3 bases not matched to a gene.

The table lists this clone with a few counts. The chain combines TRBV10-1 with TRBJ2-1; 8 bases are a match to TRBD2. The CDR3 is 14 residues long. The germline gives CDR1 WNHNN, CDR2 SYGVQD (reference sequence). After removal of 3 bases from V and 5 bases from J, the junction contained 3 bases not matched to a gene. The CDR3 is CASSELAVDNEQFF. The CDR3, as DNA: TGCGCCAGCAGTGAACTAGCGGTGGACAATGAGCAGTTCTTC.

The CDR3, as DNA: TGTGCCATCAGTGATCCCGGCACTGGGAGGAATGAGCAGTTCTTC. As protein: CAISDPGTGRNEQFF. V gene TRBV10-3 combines with J gene TRBJ2-1; TRBD2 might be the D (6 bases). Trimming pared 3 bases from V and 7 bases from J, leaving 16 bases between. Looked up from germline, CDR1 is ENHRY and CDR2 is SYGVKD. The CDR3 is 15 residues long.

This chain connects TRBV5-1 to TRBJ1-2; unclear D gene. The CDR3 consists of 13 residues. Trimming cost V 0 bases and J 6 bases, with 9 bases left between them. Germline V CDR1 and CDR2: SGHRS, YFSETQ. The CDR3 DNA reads TGCGCCAGCAGCTTGGACAAATCCCATGGCTACACCTTC. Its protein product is CASSLDKSHGYTF.

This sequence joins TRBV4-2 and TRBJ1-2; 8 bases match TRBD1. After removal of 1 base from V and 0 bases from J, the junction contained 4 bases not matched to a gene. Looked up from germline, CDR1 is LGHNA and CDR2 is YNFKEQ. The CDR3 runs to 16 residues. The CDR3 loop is CASSQAGTGSNYGYTF. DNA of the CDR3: TGTGCCAGCAGCCAAGCGGGGACAGGTTCTAACTATGGCTACACCTTC.

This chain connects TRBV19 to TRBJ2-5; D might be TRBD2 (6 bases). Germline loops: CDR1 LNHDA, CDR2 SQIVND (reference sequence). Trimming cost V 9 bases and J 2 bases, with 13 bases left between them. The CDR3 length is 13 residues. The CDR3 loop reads CASGRTQQETQYF. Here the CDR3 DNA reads TGTGCCAGCGGGAGAACCCAACAAGAGACCCAGTACTTC.

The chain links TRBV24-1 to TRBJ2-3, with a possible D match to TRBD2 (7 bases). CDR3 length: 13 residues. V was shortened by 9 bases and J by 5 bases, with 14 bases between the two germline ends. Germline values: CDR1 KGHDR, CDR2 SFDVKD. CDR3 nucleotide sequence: TGTGCCACCGGAGAGGGAGGGGGAGATACGCAGTATTTT. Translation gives CATGEGGGDTQYF.

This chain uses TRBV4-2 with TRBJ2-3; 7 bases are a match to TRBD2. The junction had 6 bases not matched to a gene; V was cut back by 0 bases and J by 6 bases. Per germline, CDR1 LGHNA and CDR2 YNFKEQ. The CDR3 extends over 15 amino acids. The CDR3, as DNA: TGTGCCAGCAGCCAAGAAAACCAGGGAGGGGATACGCAGTATTTT. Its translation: CASSQENQGGDTQYF.

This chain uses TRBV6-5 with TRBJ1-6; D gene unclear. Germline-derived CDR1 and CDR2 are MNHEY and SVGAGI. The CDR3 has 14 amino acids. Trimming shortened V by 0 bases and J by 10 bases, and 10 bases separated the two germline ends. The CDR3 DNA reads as TGTGCCAGCAGTTACTCGGGGTCGGGGTCACCCCTCCACTTT. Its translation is CASSYSGSGSPLHF.

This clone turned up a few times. The CDR3 is CASSLRLADTDTQYF. The DNA of the CDR3 is TGTGCCAGCAGCTTGAGACTAGCGGACACAGATACGCAGTATTTT. The genes are TRBV7-9 and TRBJ2-3, with 9 bases identical to TRBD2. The CDR3 totals 15 residues. V shed 3 bases and J 2 bases; nucleotides not matched to a gene: 3. Germline V gene lookup returns CDR1 SEHNR and CDR2 FQNEAQ (reference sequence).

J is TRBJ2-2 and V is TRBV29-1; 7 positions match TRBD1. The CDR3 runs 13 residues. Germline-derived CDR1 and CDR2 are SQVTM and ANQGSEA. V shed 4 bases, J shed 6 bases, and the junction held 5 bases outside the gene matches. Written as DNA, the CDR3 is TGCAGCGTTGGAGAAGGGGGCGCCGGGGAGCTGTTTTTT. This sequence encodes CSVGEGGAGELFF.

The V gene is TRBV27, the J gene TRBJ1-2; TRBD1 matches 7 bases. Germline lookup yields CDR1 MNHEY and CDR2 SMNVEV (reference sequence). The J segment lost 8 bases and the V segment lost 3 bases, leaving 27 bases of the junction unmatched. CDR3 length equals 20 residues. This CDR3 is CASSLFPTLGGTAKRGGYTF. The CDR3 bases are TGTGCCAGCAGTTTGTTTCCGACTTTGGGCGGGACAGCAAAACGGGGCGGCTACACCTTC.